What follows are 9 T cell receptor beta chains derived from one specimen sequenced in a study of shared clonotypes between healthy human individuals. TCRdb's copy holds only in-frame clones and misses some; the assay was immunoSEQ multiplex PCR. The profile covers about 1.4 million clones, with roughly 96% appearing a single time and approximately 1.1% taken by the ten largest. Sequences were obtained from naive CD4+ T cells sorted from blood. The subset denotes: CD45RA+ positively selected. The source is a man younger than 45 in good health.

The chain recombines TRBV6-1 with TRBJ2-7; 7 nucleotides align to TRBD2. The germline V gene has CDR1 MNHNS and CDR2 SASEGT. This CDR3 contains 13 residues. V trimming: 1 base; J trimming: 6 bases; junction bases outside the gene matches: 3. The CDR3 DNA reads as TGTGCCAGCAGTGAAGGGGCTAGCGGCGAGCAGTACTTC. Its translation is CASSEGASGEQYF.

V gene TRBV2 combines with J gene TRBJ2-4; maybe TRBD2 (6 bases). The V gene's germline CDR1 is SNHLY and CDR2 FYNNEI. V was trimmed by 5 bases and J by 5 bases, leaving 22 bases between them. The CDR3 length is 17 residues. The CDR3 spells CASSRLYLTRRENIQYF. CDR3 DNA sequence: TGTGCCAGCAGTCGCCTCTACCTGACTAGAAGAGAAAACATTCAGTACTTC.

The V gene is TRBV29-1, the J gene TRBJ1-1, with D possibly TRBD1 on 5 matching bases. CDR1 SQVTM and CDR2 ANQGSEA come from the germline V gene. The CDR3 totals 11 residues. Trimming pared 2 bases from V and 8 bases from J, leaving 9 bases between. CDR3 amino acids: CSVELPGEAFF. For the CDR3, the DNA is TGCAGCGTTGAATTGCCAGGGGAAGCTTTCTTT.

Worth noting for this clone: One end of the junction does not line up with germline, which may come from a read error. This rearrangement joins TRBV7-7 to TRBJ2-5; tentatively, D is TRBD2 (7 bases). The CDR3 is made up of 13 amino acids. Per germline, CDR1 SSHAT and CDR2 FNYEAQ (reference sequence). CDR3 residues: CASSLGGVETQYF. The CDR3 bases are TGTGCTAGCAGCTTAGGGGGGGTAGAGACCCAGTACTTC.

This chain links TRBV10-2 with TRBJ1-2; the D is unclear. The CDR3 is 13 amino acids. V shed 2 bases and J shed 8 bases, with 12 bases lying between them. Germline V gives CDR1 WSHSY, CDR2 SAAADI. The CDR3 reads CASSEVQDGGYTF. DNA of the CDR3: TGCGCCAGCAGTGAGGTTCAGGACGGAGGCTACACCTTC.

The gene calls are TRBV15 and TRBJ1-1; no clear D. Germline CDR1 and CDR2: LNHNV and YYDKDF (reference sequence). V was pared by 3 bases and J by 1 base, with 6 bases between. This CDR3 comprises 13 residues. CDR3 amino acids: CATSSSGNTEAFF. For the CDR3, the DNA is TGTGCCACCAGCAGCTCCGGGAACACTGAAGCTTTCTTT.

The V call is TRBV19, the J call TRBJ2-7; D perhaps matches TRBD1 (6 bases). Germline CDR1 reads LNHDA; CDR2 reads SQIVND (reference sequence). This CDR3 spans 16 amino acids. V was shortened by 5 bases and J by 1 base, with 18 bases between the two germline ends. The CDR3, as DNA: TGTGCCAGTAGTGCCTACGGGACAAAGGGTTCCTACGAGCAGTACTTC. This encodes CASSAYGTKGSYEQYF.

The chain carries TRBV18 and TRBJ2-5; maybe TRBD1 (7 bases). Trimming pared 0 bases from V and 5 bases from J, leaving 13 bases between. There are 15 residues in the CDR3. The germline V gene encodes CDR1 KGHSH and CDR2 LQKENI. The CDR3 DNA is TGTGCCAGCTCACCACCGTTTCCAGGGGGGGAGACCCAGTACTTC. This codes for CASSPPFPGGETQYF.

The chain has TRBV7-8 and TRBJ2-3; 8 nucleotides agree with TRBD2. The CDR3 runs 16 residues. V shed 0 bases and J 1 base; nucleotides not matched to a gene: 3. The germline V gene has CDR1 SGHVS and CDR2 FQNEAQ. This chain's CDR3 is CASSLAKLAGTDTQYF. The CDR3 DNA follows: TGTGCCAGCAGCTTAGCGAAACTAGCGGGCACAGATACGCAGTATTTT.